Listed below are T cell receptor beta chains from one sample, sequenced in a study of T cell responses to AZD1222 COVID-19 vaccine. Libraries were prepared by immunoSEQ multiplex PCR; TCRdb keeps only in-frame clonotypes and omits some of them. The repertoire holds approximately 190,000 clones, approximately 92% seen once, with 3.6% in the top ten. The sequencing used peripheral blood, collected 28 days after the second dose of the MenACWY control vaccine. All receptors derive from an adult who received the MenACWY meningococcal vaccine as a control. The CDR3 runs from the conserved cysteine through the conserved F or W. Fields, in order: V gene, J gene, D gene, clone size, CDR3 protein, CDR3 DNA. D genes are given only for firm matches. For some rows the clone size is stated as once, few or many, or as a class when expanded; others skip it.

v_call: TRBV6-5
j_call: TRBJ1-5
d_call: -
clone_size: -
cdr3_aa: CASSSQGVSQPQHF
cdr3_nt: TGTGCCAGCAGTTCTCAGGGTGTAAGTCAGCCCCAGCATTTT

v_call: TRBV6-4
j_call: TRBJ1-2
d_call: -
clone_size: -
cdr3_aa: CASSPGGPGYGYTF
cdr3_nt: TGTGCCAGCTCGCCGGGGGGTCCAGGGTATGGCTACACCTTC

v_call: TRBV7-6
j_call: TRBJ2-1
d_call: -
clone_size: -
cdr3_aa: CASSGSYRSGNEQFF
cdr3_nt: TGTGCCAGCAGCGGGTCGTACAGGTCTGGCAATGAGCAGTTCTTC

v_call: TRBV27
j_call: TRBJ1-2
d_call: -
clone_size: -
cdr3_aa: CASSRVGETAGYTF
cdr3_nt: TGTGCCAGCAGTCGTGTGGGGGAAACAGCTGGCTACACCTTC

v_call: TRBV7-9
j_call: TRBJ1-5
d_call: -
clone_size: -
cdr3_aa: CASSLGGGNQPQHF
cdr3_nt: TGTGCCAGCAGCTTAGGGGGTGGTAATCAGCCCCAGCATTTT

v_call: TRBV27
j_call: TRBJ1-5
d_call: TRBD1
clone_size: -
cdr3_aa: CASSLGQNQPQHF
cdr3_nt: TGTGCCAGCAGCCTGGGACAGAATCAGCCCCAGCATTTT

v_call: TRBV28
j_call: TRBJ2-3
d_call: -
clone_size: -
cdr3_aa: CASMVSGDTQYF
cdr3_nt: TGTGCCAGCATGGTATCAGGGGATACGCAGTATTTT

v_call: TRBV28
j_call: TRBJ1-2
d_call: -
clone_size: -
cdr3_aa: CASSPPFESYGYTF
cdr3_nt: TGTGCCAGCAGCCCACCTTTTGAATCCTATGGCTACACCTTC

v_call: TRBV19
j_call: TRBJ1-2
d_call: -
clone_size: -
cdr3_aa: CASRRPNYGYTF
cdr3_nt: TGTGCCAGTAGGCGCCCGAACTATGGCTACACCTTC

v_call: TRBV27
j_call: TRBJ2-5
d_call: -
clone_size: -
cdr3_aa: CASSFDAPRYQETQYF
cdr3_nt: TGTGCCAGCAGTTTCGACGCACCTCGGTACCAAGAGACCCAGTACTTC

v_call: TRBV9
j_call: TRBJ2-3
d_call: -
clone_size: -
cdr3_aa: CASSVDPPDTQYF
cdr3_nt: TGTGCCAGCAGCGTAGACCCACCGGATACGCAGTATTTT

v_call: TRBV6-2/TRBV6-3
j_call: TRBJ2-7
d_call: -
clone_size: -
cdr3_aa: CASSYRDNSYEQYF
cdr3_nt: TGTGCCAGCAGTTATCGGGACAACTCCTACGAGCAGTACTTC

v_call: TRBV4-2
j_call: TRBJ2-1
d_call: TRBD1
clone_size: -
cdr3_aa: CASSQGTGNNEQFF
cdr3_nt: TGTGCCAGCAGCCAAGGGACAGGAAACAATGAGCAGTTCTTC

v_call: TRBV4-1
j_call: TRBJ1-6
d_call: -
clone_size: -
cdr3_aa: CASSQGGAWDNSPLHF
cdr3_nt: TGCGCCAGCAGCCAAGGGGGCGCCTGGGATAATTCACCCCTCCACTTT

v_call: TRBV2
j_call: TRBJ1-4
d_call: -
clone_size: -
cdr3_aa: CASSTDPAANEKLFF
cdr3_nt: TGTGCCAGCTCCACCGACCCGGCCGCTAATGAAAAACTGTTTTTT

v_call: TRBV19
j_call: TRBJ1-5
d_call: -
clone_size: -
cdr3_aa: CASSWLDNQPQHF
cdr3_nt: TGTGCCAGTAGTTGGCTAGATAATCAGCCCCAGCATTTT

v_call: TRBV5-1
j_call: TRBJ2-1
d_call: TRBD2
clone_size: -
cdr3_aa: CASGTSGRDEQFF
cdr3_nt: TGCGCCAGCGGGACTAGCGGTAGAGATGAGCAGTTCTTC

v_call: TRBV7-9
j_call: TRBJ2-3
d_call: TRBD2
clone_size: -
cdr3_aa: CASSLGTSGASSTDTQYF
cdr3_nt: TGTGCCAGCAGCTTAGGGACTAGCGGCGCCTCTAGCACAGATACGCAGTATTTT

v_call: TRBV27
j_call: TRBJ2-7
d_call: -
clone_size: -
cdr3_aa: CASSPLGFEQYF
cdr3_nt: TGTGCCAGCAGTCCTTTGGGGTTTGAGCAGTACTTC

v_call: TRBV7-9
j_call: TRBJ1-2
d_call: -
clone_size: -
cdr3_aa: CASNLLGARAYGYTF
cdr3_nt: TGTGCCAGCAACTTACTGGGGGCCAGGGCCTATGGCTACACCTTC

v_call: TRBV6-2/TRBV6-3
j_call: TRBJ2-7
d_call: TRBD2
clone_size: -
cdr3_aa: CASSTPQLTSGRPYEQYF
cdr3_nt: TGTGCCAGCAGTACCCCCCAACTTACTAGCGGGAGACCTTACGAGCAGTACTTC

v_call: TRBV6-5
j_call: TRBJ2-1
d_call: -
clone_size: -
cdr3_aa: CASSYPYPGEQFF
cdr3_nt: TGTGCCAGCAGTTACCCCTATCCGGGTGAGCAGTTCTTC

v_call: TRBV19
j_call: TRBJ2-5
d_call: TRBD1
clone_size: -
cdr3_aa: CASSIWTGLREETQYF
cdr3_nt: TGTGCCAGTAGTATCTGGACAGGGTTGCGGGAAGAGACCCAGTACTTC

v_call: TRBV6-5
j_call: TRBJ1-2
d_call: -
clone_size: -
cdr3_aa: CASSPVGNYGYTF
cdr3_nt: TGTGCCAGCAGTCCCGTCGGCAACTATGGCTACACCTTC

v_call: TRBV19
j_call: TRBJ1-2
d_call: -
clone_size: -
cdr3_aa: CASAPGGGYGYTF
cdr3_nt: TGTGCCAGTGCCCCCGGGGGCGGCTATGGCTACACCTTC

v_call: TRBV7-7
j_call: TRBJ1-2
d_call: TRBD1
clone_size: -
cdr3_aa: CASSLEDRDGYTF
cdr3_nt: TGTGCCAGCAGCTTAGAGGACAGGGATGGCTACACCTTC

v_call: TRBV15
j_call: TRBJ2-1
d_call: TRBD2
clone_size: -
cdr3_aa: CATSREGLPGNEQFF
cdr3_nt: TGTGCCACCAGCAGAGAGGGACTACCCGGCAATGAGCAGTTCTTC

v_call: TRBV19
j_call: TRBJ1-1
d_call: TRBD1
clone_size: once
cdr3_aa: CASSPQIHSGGRTEAFF
cdr3_nt: TGTGCCAGTAGCCCTCAGATACACTCAGGGGGCCGCACTGAAGCTTTCTTT

v_call: TRBV18
j_call: TRBJ2-7
d_call: TRBD2
clone_size: -
cdr3_aa: CASSPGTSGGEQYF
cdr3_nt: TGTGCCAGCTCTCCCGGGACTAGTGGTGGCGAGCAGTACTTC

v_call: TRBV28
j_call: TRBJ2-1
d_call: -
clone_size: -
cdr3_aa: CASTGVAVYNEQFF
cdr3_nt: TGTGCCAGCACGGGAGTAGCGGTCTACAATGAGCAGTTCTTC

v_call: TRBV7-2
j_call: TRBJ1-1
d_call: -
clone_size: -
cdr3_aa: CASSLLGGMNTEAFF
cdr3_nt: TGTGCCAGCAGCTTATTGGGGGGTATGAACACTGAAGCTTTCTTT

v_call: TRBV19
j_call: TRBJ2-3
d_call: -
clone_size: -
cdr3_aa: CASSIRWLDTQYF
cdr3_nt: TGTGCCAGTAGTATCCGATGGTTAGATACGCAGTATTTT

v_call: TRBV7-8
j_call: TRBJ1-2
d_call: -
clone_size: -
cdr3_aa: CASSTQDYGYTF
cdr3_nt: TGTGCCAGCAGCACACAGGACTATGGCTACACCTTC

v_call: TRBV20-1
j_call: TRBJ1-5
d_call: -
clone_size: -
cdr3_aa: CSASRQGNQPQHF
cdr3_nt: TGCAGTGCTAGTCGACAGGGCAATCAGCCCCAGCATTTT

v_call: TRBV24-1
j_call: TRBJ2-2
d_call: -
clone_size: -
cdr3_aa: CATPKGSGELFF
cdr3_nt: TGTGCCACCCCCAAGGGGAGCGGGGAGCTGTTTTTT

v_call: TRBV7-2
j_call: TRBJ1-4
d_call: -
clone_size: -
cdr3_aa: CASSQGMVGEKLFF
cdr3_nt: TGTGCCAGCAGCCAAGGGATGGTCGGTGAAAAACTGTTTTTT

v_call: TRBV19
j_call: TRBJ1-5
d_call: -
clone_size: -
cdr3_aa: CASSMTGPGPQHF
cdr3_nt: TGTGCCAGTAGTATGACGGGGCCCGGGCCCCAGCATTTT

v_call: TRBV19
j_call: TRBJ1-6
d_call: -
clone_size: -
cdr3_aa: CASRAQRGANSPLHF
cdr3_nt: TGTGCCAGTAGGGCCCAACGGGGTGCTAATTCACCCCTCCACTTT